Below are 20 T cell receptor beta chains sequenced from a single sample in a study of molecular identifiers for immune sequencing clone quantification. From the PCR reads, TCRdb called clonotypes with MiXCR, one entry per CDR3 protein. The sample includes about 640,000 distinct CDR3 sequences, 20% seen only once; the top ten take roughly 0.83%. The sequencing input was naive CD8+ T cells from blood, with Jurkat cell RNA spiked in. Subset noted: FACS-sorted CD8+CD4-CCR7+CD45RA+ naive T cells. Source of these receptors: a human donor in good health. Some libraries in this study had Jurkat cell RNA spiked in.

This clonotype was found many times. The chain couples TRBV20-1 to TRBJ2-2, with 10 bases lining up with TRBD1. The CDR3 length is 16 residues. Trimming removed 6 bases from V and 2 bases from J; junction bases left unmatched: 9. The germline V gene has CDR1 DFQATT and CDR2 SNEGSKA (reference sequence). The CDR3 loop is CSAKDRDRGNTGELFF. CDR3 DNA sequence: TGCAGTGCCAAAGATAGGGACAGGGGAAACACCGGGGAGCTGTTTTTT.

A word on this clonotype: One base away lies a much larger clone, so this may be a sequencing read error. This rearrangement joins TRBV20-1 to TRBJ2-7; weak D call: TRBD2 (6 bases). CDR3 length: 13 amino acids. CDR1 and CDR2 from the germline V gene are DFQATT and SNEGSKA (reference sequence). Trimming took 0 bases from V and 7 from J, leaving 13 bases between them. The CDR3 nucleotides read TGCAGTGCTAGAGATGGGACTGGGGGGGAGCAGTACTTC. Protein sequence: CSARDGTGGEQYF.

V gene TRBV12-3 or TRBV12-4 combines with J gene TRBJ2-2, with 8 bases fitting TRBD1. Trimming removed 5 bases from V and 0 bases from J; junction bases left unmatched: 5. CDR3 length: 16 amino acids. In nucleotides, the CDR3 is TGTGCCAGCAGTCGGACAGGGTGGTCGAACACCGGGGAGCTGTTTTTT. Amino acid sequence: CASSRTGWSNTGELFF.

The sample holds many counts of this clonotype. This rearrangement joins TRBV5-1 to TRBJ2-7; 13 bases map to TRBD2. Per germline, CDR1 SGHRS and CDR2 YFSETQ. The CDR3 length is 16 residues. V trimming: 4 bases; J trimming: 4 bases; junction bases outside the gene matches: 8. CDR3 amino acids: CASSAGLAGEWYEQYF. For the CDR3, the DNA is TGCGCCAGCAGCGCTGGACTAGCGGGAGAGTGGTACGAGCAGTACTTC.

This clonotype was seen at least ten times. The CDR3 nucleotides are TGCGCCAGCAGTGTGACACTTACAGATACGCAGTATTTT. It is translated as CASSVTLTDTQYF. The rearrangement uses TRBV10-1 and TRBJ2-3, with unresolved D. CDR1 WNHNN and CDR2 SYGVQD come from the germline V gene (reference sequence). The V gene lost 4 bases and the J gene lost 3 bases, with 8 bases spanning the gap. This CDR3 has 13 amino acids.

This chain uses TRBV12-3 or TRBV12-4 with TRBJ2-1; no firm D call. The CDR3 runs to 12 residues. The V end was cut by 5 bases, the J end by 10 bases, with 12 bases between. CDR3 bases: TGTGCCAGCAGTCGCGGCCTTTGGGAGCAGTTCTTC. Protein sequence: CASSRGLWEQFF.

This clonotype was observed many times. The chain is built from TRBV20-1 and TRBJ2-7; 15 bases fit TRBD2. Unmatched junction bases numbered 9, after V lost 5 bases and J lost 7 bases. Germline CDR1 reads DFQATT; CDR2 reads SNEGSKA (reference sequence). The length of the CDR3 is 15 residues. The CDR3 DNA follows: TGCAGTGCTCAGGGACTAGCGGGAGGAGGAGTAGAGCAGTACTTC. Protein: CSAQGLAGGGVEQYF.

This clonotype was observed at least ten times. The V and J genes are TRBV6-5 and TRBJ2-5, with TRBD2 matching over 12 bases. This CDR3 has 17 residues. With V trimmed by 6 bases and J by 2 bases, 10 bases remained unmatched. Germline V lookup: CDR1 MNHEY, CDR2 SVGAGI. The CDR3 protein is CASSIGLAGPVQETQYF. The DNA for the CDR3 is TGTGCCAGCAGCATTGGACTAGCGGGACCCGTACAAGAGACCCAGTACTTC.

The gene calls are TRBV2 and TRBJ2-7; D call uncertain. The CDR3 loop spans 12 amino acids. V was shortened by 3 bases and J by 5 bases, with 8 bases between the two germline ends. CDR1 SNHLY and CDR2 FYNNEI come from the germline V gene. The DNA of the CDR3 is TGTGCCAGCAGTGAGGAAGGTGACGAGCAGTACTTC. Amino acid sequence: CASSEEGDEQYF.

Comment on this clonotype: This may stem from a read error, because a much larger clone lies one nucleotide away. In this CDR3 the conserved last residue, phenylalanine or tryptophan, is missing, so a read error is likely. V gene TRBV6-2 or TRBV6-3 combines with J gene TRBJ1-1; D is possibly TRBD1 (6 bases). Trimming removed 5 bases from V and 0 bases from J, with 10 bases in between. This CDR3 has 14 residues. The germline V gene encodes CDR1 MNHEY and CDR2 SVGEGT. CDR3 bases: TGTGCCAGCAGTCACAGGGCCGTGAACACTGAAGCTTTCCTT. It specifies CASSHRAVNTEAFL.

The J gene is TRBJ1-6, the V gene TRBV6-1, with D uncertain. Trimming pared 6 bases from V and 6 bases from J, leaving 6 bases between. Germline assignment: CDR1 MNHNS and CDR2 SASEGT. This CDR3 spans 12 amino acids. In nucleotides, the CDR3 is TGTGCCAGCAGAACAGCTAATTCACCCCTCCACTTT. Translated: CASRTANSPLHF.

On this clonotype itself: A read error may be the cause here, since a much bigger clone is one base away. J is TRBJ2-7 and V is TRBV27, with no clear D. This CDR3 region has 15 residues. Per the germline V gene, CDR1 is MNHEY and CDR2 is SMNVEV (reference sequence). Trimming took off 2 bases at V and 3 bases at J, with 14 bases between the two ends. CDR3 in DNA: TGTGCCAGCAGTTTACGTGGCAGTTCACTCTACGAGCAGTACTTC. Protein product: CASSLRGSSLYEQYF.

This clonotype was counted a few times. This rearrangement joins TRBV12-3 or TRBV12-4 to TRBJ1-3; 9 bases match TRBD1. The CDR3 length is 16 residues. V was pared by 5 bases and J by 1 base, with 6 bases of the junction left unmatched. The CDR3 loop reads CASSIGTGISGNTIYF. The DNA of the CDR3 is TGTGCCAGCAGTATAGGGACAGGGATTTCTGGAAACACCATATATTTT.

This clonotype showed up many times. This chain links TRBV19 with TRBJ2-7; a weak D match, TRBD2 (6 bases). There are 15 residues in the CDR3. V was cut by 3 bases and J by 4 bases, with 16 bases left in between. In germline, CDR1 is LNHDA, CDR2 SQIVND (reference sequence). DNA of the CDR3: TGTGCCAGTAGTATTTTTCCCGGGGGTTCGTACGAGCAGTACTTC. Translated, it gives CASSIFPGGSYEQYF.

This clonotype occurred a few times. A read error may explain this, as a much larger clone is one base away. This chain connects TRBV5-1 to TRBJ2-3; 10 bases align to TRBD2. Unmatched junction bases numbered 6, after V lost 1 base and J lost 7 bases. There are 15 residues in the CDR3. CDR1 and CDR2 (germline): SGHRS, YFSETQ. The CDR3 loop reads CASSLLAGGSNTQYF. In DNA, the CDR3 is TGCGCCAGCAGCTTGTTAGCGGGAGGAAGCAATACGCAGTATTTT.

The rearrangement links TRBV15 to TRBJ1-3, with D possibly matching TRBD1 (6 bases). Between the trimmed V and J ends, which lost 4 bases and 6 bases, there was a span of 19 bases. The CDR3 has 16 residues. The germline V gene encodes CDR1 LNHNV and CDR2 YYDKDF (reference sequence). The CDR3 loop reads CATSTPGGGVLNTIYF. CDR3 sequence (DNA): TGTGCCACCAGCACCCCCGGCGGGGGCGTGTTAAACACCATATATTTT.

The sample holds a few counts of this clonotype. CDR3 nucleotide sequence: TGTGCCAGTAGTTACGGAGCAGCTAACTATGGCTACACCTTC. This encodes CASSYGAANYGYTF. V is TRBV19 and J is TRBJ1-2, with D unclear. V gave up 5 bases and J gave up 0 bases, with 10 bases separating them. Germline CDR1 LNHDA, CDR2 SQIVND (reference sequence). This CDR3 is 14 amino acids long.

Note on this clonotype: A much larger clonotype is one base distant, so this may be a read error. This chain connects TRBV12-3 or TRBV12-4 to TRBJ2-3, with no clear D. V shed 7 bases and J shed 6 bases, with 11 bases lying between them. The CDR3 is 12 residues long. The CDR3: CASTPGDDTQYF. CDR3 in DNA: TGTGCCAGCACCCCCGGCGATGATACGCAGTATTTT.

This clonotype was seen at least ten times. The J gene is TRBJ1-5, the V gene TRBV13; D not resolved. The length of the CDR3 is 14 residues. The germline CDR1 and CDR2 sequences are PRHDT and FYEKMQ (reference sequence). Trimming took 3 bases from V and 0 from J, leaving 6 bases between them. CDR3 DNA: TGTGCCAGCAGCTTCGGAGGTAGCAATCAGCCCCAGCATTTT. Encoded protein: CASSFGGSNQPQHF.

This clonotype was counted ten times or more. The chain joins TRBV5-1 to TRBJ2-7, with 10 bases fitting TRBD2. Germline lookup yields CDR1 SGHRS and CDR2 YFSETQ. V trimming: 0 bases; J trimming: 5 bases; junction bases outside the gene matches: 11. The CDR3 spans 17 residues. CDR3 residues: CASSLVPLAGVQDEQYF. DNA for the CDR3: TGCGCCAGCAGCTTGGTGCCCCTAGCGGGGGTACAGGACGAGCAGTACTTC.